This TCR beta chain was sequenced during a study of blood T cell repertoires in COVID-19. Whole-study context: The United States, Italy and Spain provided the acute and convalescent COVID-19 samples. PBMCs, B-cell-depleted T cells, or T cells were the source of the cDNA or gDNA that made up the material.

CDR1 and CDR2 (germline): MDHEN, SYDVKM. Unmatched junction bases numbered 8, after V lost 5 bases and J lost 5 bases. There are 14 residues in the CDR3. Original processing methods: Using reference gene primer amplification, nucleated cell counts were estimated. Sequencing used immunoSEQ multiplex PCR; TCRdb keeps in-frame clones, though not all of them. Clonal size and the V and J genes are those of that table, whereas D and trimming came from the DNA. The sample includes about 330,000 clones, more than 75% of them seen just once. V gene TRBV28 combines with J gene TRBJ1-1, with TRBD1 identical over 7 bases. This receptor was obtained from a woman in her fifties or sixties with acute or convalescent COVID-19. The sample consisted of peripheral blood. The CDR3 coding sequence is TGTGCCAGCAGTCTCCTAGGGACAGTAACTGAAGCTTTCTTT. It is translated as CASSLLGTVTEAFF.